Below are 18 T cell receptor beta chains sequenced from a single sample in a study of blood T cell repertoires in COVID-19. The method was immunoSEQ multiplex PCR; TCRdb's version includes in-frame clones alone and lacks a portion of them. The table shows about 200,000 clones, with more than 75% occurring only once. Sequencing was done on a sample of peripheral blood. The receptors originated from an elderly woman with COVID-19, enrolled during active disease.

This sequence joins TRBV5-5 and TRBJ1-1; weak D call: TRBD1 (6 bases). The V gene's germline CDR1 is SGHKS and CDR2 YYEKEE (reference sequence). The CDR3 runs 14 residues. V was trimmed by 5 bases and J by 0 bases, leaving 11 bases between them. DNA of the CDR3: TGTGCCAGCAGGCCAGGGGCCCTGAACACTGAAGCTTTCTTT. Protein: CASRPGALNTEAFF. Combining the CDR3 with reference TRBV5-5 and TRBJ1-1 gives the whole variable domain DAGVTQSPTHLIKTRGQQVTLRCSPISGHKSVSWYQQVLGQGPQFIFQYYEKEERGRGNFPDRFSARQFPNYSSELNVNALLLGDSALYLCASRPGALNTEAFFGQGTRLTVV.

The V and J genes are TRBV18 and TRBJ1-5; TRBD1 matches at 7 bases. V was pared by 6 bases and J by 3 bases, with 8 bases of the junction left unmatched. This CDR3 has 15 residues. Germline V gene lookup returns CDR1 KGHSH and CDR2 LQKENI. For the CDR3, the DNA is TGTGCCAGCTCGCCGCAGGGACAGCCCAATCAGCCCCAGCATTTT. It specifies CASSPQGQPNQPQHF.

The rearrangement joins TRBV5-1 to TRBJ1-1; no reliable D call. Germline CDR1 and CDR2: SGHRS and YFSETQ. V gave up 0 bases and J gave up 5 bases, with 8 bases separating them. The CDR3 extends over 13 amino acids. CDR3 nucleotides: TGCGCCAGCAGCTTGGGGAGCGGGACTGAAGCTTTCTTT. Translation: CASSLGSGTEAFF.

A few counts support this clone. Within the sample, other DNA sequences also encode this same CDR3. The chain recombines TRBV12-3 or TRBV12-4 with TRBJ1-2; D is undetermined. The V gene lost 3 bases and the J gene lost 5 bases, with 4 bases spanning the gap. The CDR3 contains 11 residues. DNA for the CDR3: TGTGCCAGCAGTTTTAGTTATGGCTACACCTTC. Translated, it gives CASSFSYGYTF.

Of note for this clone: This same CDR3 is encoded by further DNA sequences in the sample. V usage is TRBV5-1 and J usage is TRBJ1-1, with D uncertain. The CDR3 sequence is 13 residues long. Trimming removed 4 bases at V and 0 bases at J, with 7 bases between. Germline V CDR1 and CDR2: SGHRS, YFSETQ. The chain's CDR3 is CASSALMNTEAFF. The CDR3 coding sequence is TGCGCCAGCAGCGCGTTAATGAACACTGAAGCTTTCTTT.

This chain connects TRBV12-5 to TRBJ1-1; D ambiguous. This CDR3 is 13 amino acids long. Between the trimmed V and J ends, which lost 4 bases and 1 base, there was a span of 7 bases. Germline V gene lookup returns CDR1 LGHNT and CDR2 FRNRAP. CDR3 sequence: CASGSYKNTEAFF. In DNA form, the CDR3 reads TGTGCTAGTGGTTCGTACAAGAACACTGAAGCTTTCTTT.

The CDR3 region is CASSLLDRSNQPQHF. As DNA, the CDR3 is TGTGCCAGCAGTTTATTAGACAGGAGCAATCAGCCCCAGCATTTT. The V call is TRBV28, the J call TRBJ1-5, with a weak D call TRBD1 (6 bases). V gave up 1 base and J gave up 1 base, with 8 bases separating them. The germline V gene encodes CDR1 MDHEN and CDR2 SYDVKM. CDR3 length equals 15 residues.

This chain uses TRBV27 with TRBJ1-3; a possible D gene is TRBD1 (5 bases). Trimming cost V 6 bases and J 7 bases, with 13 bases left between them. The length of the CDR3 is 13 residues. Germline V gene lookup returns CDR1 MNHEY and CDR2 SMNVEV (reference sequence). The CDR3 loop is CASRTTGSNTIYF. CDR3 sequence (DNA): TGTGCCAGCAGGACCACAGGATCGAACACCATATATTTT.

The CDR3 sequence: CASSVTGAMAFF. The DNA for the CDR3 is TGTGCCAGCAGCGTAACAGGGGCGATGGCTTTCTTT. This chain uses TRBV9 with TRBJ1-1, with 7 bases that match TRBD1. Germline V gene sequence: CDR1 SGDLS, CDR2 YYNGEE. The junction had 5 bases not matched to a gene; V was cut back by 1 base and J by 11 bases. The CDR3 contains 12 residues. Based on the CDR3 plus reference TRBV9 and TRBJ1-1, the full variable domain is DSGVTQTPKHLITATGQRVTLRCSPRSGDLSVYWYQQSLDQGLQFLIQYYNGEERAKGNILERFSAQQFPDLHSELNLSSLELGDSALYFCASSVTGAMAFFGQGTRLTVV.

V is TRBV7-2 and J is TRBJ2-7, with 12 bases that match TRBD2. The CDR3 contains 14 residues. The germline CDR1 and CDR2 sequences are SGHTA and FQGNSA. The trim removed 8 bases at V and 6 bases at J, leaving 8 bases unmatched. The DNA for the CDR3 is TGTGCCAGCCGGCTAGCGGGAGGGCCGGTCGAGCAGTACTTC. Its translation: CASRLAGGPVEQYF. The entire variable domain, with the rest obtained from reference TRBV7-2 and TRBJ2-7, is as follows: GAGVSQSPSNKVTEKGKDVELRCDPISGHTALYWYRQSLGQGLEFLIYFQGNSAPDKSGLPSDRFSAERTGGSVSTLTIQRTQQEDSAVYLCASRLAGGPVEQYFGPGTRLTVT.

The chain is built from TRBV7-9 and TRBJ2-2, with unresolved D. CDR3 length equals 13 residues. With 3 bases removed from V and 5 bases from J, the gap between germline ends came to 7 bases. CDR1 and CDR2 from the germline V gene are SEHNR and FQNEAQ (reference sequence). The CDR3 nucleotides are TGTGCCAGCAGCTTCGGGTCAACCGGGGAGCTGTTTTTT. Protein product: CASSFGSTGELFF.

The J gene is TRBJ1-6, the V gene TRBV5-8, with a tentative D call TRBD1 (5 bases). CDR3 length: 16 residues. Trimming removed 0 bases at V and 10 bases at J, with 17 bases between. Germline-derived CDR1 and CDR2 are SGHTS and YDEGEE. The CDR3 bases are TGTGCCAGCAGCTTGGCCTGGGGGGTCGGCGGATCACCCCTCCACTTT. This encodes CASSLAWGVGGSPLHF.

The chain couples TRBV11-2 to TRBJ2-6; 8 nucleotides line up with TRBD1. Germline CDR1 reads SGHAT; CDR2 reads FQNNGV. After removal of 6 bases from V and 2 bases from J, the junction contained 9 bases not matched to a gene. CDR3 length: 17 amino acids. CDR3: CASSRMQGAAGANVLTF. CDR3 in DNA: TGTGCCAGCAGTCGCATGCAGGGGGCGGCTGGGGCCAACGTCCTGACTTTC.

The chain is built from TRBV6-4 and TRBJ2-1, with 8 bases fitting TRBD2. CDR3 length: 13 residues. The V gene's germline CDR1 is MRHNA and CDR2 SNTAGT. J gave up 13 bases and V 0 bases, and 5 bases lay outside the gene matches. CDR3 sequence: CASSDSFGTSQFF. CDR3 sequence (DNA): TGTGCCAGCAGTGACTCATTTGGGACTAGTCAGTTCTTC.

This chain links TRBV24-1 with TRBJ1-5, with 9 bases matching TRBD1. CDR3 length: 16 amino acids. The germline gives CDR1 KGHDR, CDR2 SFDVKD. J gave up 4 bases and V 4 bases, and 7 bases lay outside the gene matches. The CDR3 loop reads CATSERQGEWNQPQHF. In nucleotides, the CDR3 is TGTGCCACCAGTGAGAGACAGGGGGAGTGGAATCAGCCCCAGCATTTT.

This chain uses TRBV4-3 with TRBJ1-1; the D is unclear. The CDR3 runs 13 residues. V gave up 1 base and J gave up 0 bases, with 3 bases separating them. Germline CDR1 LGHNA, CDR2 YSLEER. CDR3 sequence (DNA): TGCGCCAGCAGCCAAGTAATGAACACTGAAGCTTTCTTT. Amino acid sequence: CASSQVMNTEAFF.

The V call is TRBV29-1, the J call TRBJ2-5; tentative D call: TRBD2 (5 bases). The CDR3 runs 12 residues. V lost 3 bases and J lost 5, with 10 bases in between. Germline CDR1 and CDR2: SQVTM and ANQGSEA. CDR3 coding DNA: TGCAGCGTTGATGAGGGATGGGAGACCCAGTACTTC. This codes for CSVDEGWETQYF.

V and J are TRBV24-1 and TRBJ2-3; 10 bases line up with TRBD2. V lost 0 bases, J lost 6 bases, and 5 bases stayed unmatched. CDR3 length: 16 amino acids. Germline V gives CDR1 KGHDR, CDR2 SFDVKD. The CDR3 coding sequence is TGTGCCACCAGTGATTTGCGGGGGACTAGCGATGATACGCAGTATTTT. This translates into CATSDLRGTSDDTQYF.